Below, one T cell receptor (beta chain) is given with its context. Its antigen is unknown. Reverse transcription of extracted RNA yielded cDNA, which provided the sequencing template. Libraries were prepared by immunoSEQ multiplex PCR; TCRdb keeps only in-frame clonotypes and omits some of them. Of around 190,000 clones in the sample, about three fifths were seen once. The data are from a study of CD8+ T cells in alopecia areata. Study background: Treated patients swallowed 5 to 10 mg of oral tofacitinib twice daily. The study, taken as a whole, reports: Sequenced scalp T cells also include alphabeta T cells resident in normal skin.

Treatment reported: oral pan-JAK inhibitor, 5-10 mg twice daily. The V segment lost 4 bases and the J segment 1 base; nucleotides outside the gene matches: 10. The CDR3 runs 16 residues. Germline CDR1 is SQVTM and CDR2 is ANQGSEA. The sequence was collected from a human donor with alopecia areata. V usage is TRBV29-1 and J usage is TRBJ1-3, with 7 positions matching TRBD1. The input for sequencing was CD4+ T cells sorted from blood, taken at week 4, from a patient treated with tofacitinib. The CDR3 sequence: CSVGGRQGSSGNTIYF. DNA for the CDR3: TGCAGCGTTGGGGGGCGACAGGGATCATCTGGAAACACCATATATTTT.